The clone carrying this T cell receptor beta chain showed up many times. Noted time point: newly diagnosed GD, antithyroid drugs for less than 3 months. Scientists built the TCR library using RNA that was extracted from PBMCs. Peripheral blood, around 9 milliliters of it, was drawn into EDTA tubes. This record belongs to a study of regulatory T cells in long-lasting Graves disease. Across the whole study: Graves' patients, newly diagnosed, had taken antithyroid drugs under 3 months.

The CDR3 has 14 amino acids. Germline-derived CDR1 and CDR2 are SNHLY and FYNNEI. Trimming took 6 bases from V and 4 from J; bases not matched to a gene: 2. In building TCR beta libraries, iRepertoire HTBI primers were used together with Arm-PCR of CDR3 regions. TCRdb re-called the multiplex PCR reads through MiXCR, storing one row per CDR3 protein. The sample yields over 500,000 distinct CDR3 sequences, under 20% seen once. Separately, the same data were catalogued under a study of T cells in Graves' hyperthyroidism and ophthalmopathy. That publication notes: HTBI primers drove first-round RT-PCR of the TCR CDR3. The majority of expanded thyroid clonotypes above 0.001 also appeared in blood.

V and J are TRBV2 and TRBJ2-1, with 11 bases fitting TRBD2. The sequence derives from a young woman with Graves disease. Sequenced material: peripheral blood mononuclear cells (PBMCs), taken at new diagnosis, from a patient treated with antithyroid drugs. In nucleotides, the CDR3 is TGTGCCAGCAGGACTAGCGGGAATTACAATGAGCAGTTCTTC. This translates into CASRTSGNYNEQFF.